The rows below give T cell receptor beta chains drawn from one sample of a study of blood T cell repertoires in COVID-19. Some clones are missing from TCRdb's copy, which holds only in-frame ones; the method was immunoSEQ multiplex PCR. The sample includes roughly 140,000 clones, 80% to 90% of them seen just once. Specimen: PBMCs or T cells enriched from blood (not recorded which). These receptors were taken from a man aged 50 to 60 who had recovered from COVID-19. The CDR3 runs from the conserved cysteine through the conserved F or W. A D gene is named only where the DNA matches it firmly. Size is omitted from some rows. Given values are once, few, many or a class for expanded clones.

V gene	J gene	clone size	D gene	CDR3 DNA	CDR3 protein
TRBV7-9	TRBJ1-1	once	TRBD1	TGTGCCAGCAGCCCGCGTCCGGGACAGAAAAACACTGAAGCTTTCTTT	CASSPRPGQKNTEAFF
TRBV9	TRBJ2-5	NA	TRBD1	TGTGCCAGCAGCGTAGCTCGGGGACAGCAAGAGACCCAGTACTTC	CASSVARGQQETQYF
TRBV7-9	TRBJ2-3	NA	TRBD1	TGTGCCAGCAGCTTAGTTGCCGGGACAGGTCCTCTTACGCAGTATTTT	CASSLVAGTGPLTQYF
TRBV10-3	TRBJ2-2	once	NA	TGTGCCATCAGTGAAGGGGGGGAGATTTCCGGGGAGCTGTTTTTT	CAISEGGEISGELFF
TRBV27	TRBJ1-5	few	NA	TGTGCCAGCAGCTCCGACAGGTACAATCAGCCCCAGCATTTT	CASSSDRYNQPQHF
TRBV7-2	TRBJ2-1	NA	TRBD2	TGTGCCAGCAGCCGTCGGACTAGCGGGGGGGCCCGCTCCTACAATGAGCAGTTCTTC	CASSRRTSGGARSYNEQFF
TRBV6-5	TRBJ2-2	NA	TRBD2	TGTGCCAGCACACTAGCGGGGGGGCCTACCGGGGAGCTGTTTTTT	CASTLAGGPTGELFF
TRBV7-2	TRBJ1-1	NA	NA	TGTGCCAGCAGCTTACAGGGCTGGACTGAAGCTTTCTTT	CASSLQGWTEAFF
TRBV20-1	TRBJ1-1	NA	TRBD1	TGCAGTGCTCCAACAGGGGGTGAAGCTTTCTTT	CSAPTGGEAFF
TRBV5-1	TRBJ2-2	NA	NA	TGCGCCAGCACCATTGACAGAGGGGGTTGGCTGTTTTTT	CASTIDRGGWLFF
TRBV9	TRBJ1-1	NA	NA	TGTGCCAGCAGCACAGCGGGGGAAGGGACTGAAGCTTTCTTT	CASSTAGEGTEAFF
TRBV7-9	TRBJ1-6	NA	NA	TGTGCCAGCAGCTTAGTGTCAGGGTTTAATTCACCCCTCCACTTT	CASSLVSGFNSPLHF
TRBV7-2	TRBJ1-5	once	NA	TGTGCCAGCAGCTTAACGCCACAGGGCAATCAGCCCCAGCATTTT	CASSLTPQGNQPQHF
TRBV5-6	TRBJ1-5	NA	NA	TGTGCCAGCAGCTTTTCAGGGGAGCAGCCCCAGCATTTT	CASSFSGEQPQHF
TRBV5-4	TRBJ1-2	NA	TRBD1	TGTGCCAGCAGTCAACAGGGGGCCATGAGCTATGGCTACACCTTC	CASSQQGAMSYGYTF
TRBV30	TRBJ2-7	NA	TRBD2	TGTGCCTCTTCAGCGGGAGGGATCTACGAGCAGTACTTC	CASSAGGIYEQYF
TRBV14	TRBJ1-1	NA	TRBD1	TGTGCCAGCAGCCGGGACAGGGCCAATGAAGCTTTCTTT	CASSRDRANEAFF
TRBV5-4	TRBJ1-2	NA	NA	TGTGCCAGCAGCTTGGAGGGGAGGGCCTATGGCTACACCTTC	CASSLEGRAYGYTF
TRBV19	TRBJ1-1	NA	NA	TGTGCCAGTAGTATCGGTGCTGTGAACACTGAAGCTTTCTTT	CASSIGAVNTEAFF
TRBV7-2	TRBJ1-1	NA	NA	TGTGCCAGCAGCTGGCAGGGCTACACTGAAGCTTTCTTT	CASSWQGYTEAFF
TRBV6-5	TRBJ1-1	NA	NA	TGTGCCAGCAGTTTTCAAAAGAACACTGAAGCTTTCTTT	CASSFQKNTEAFF
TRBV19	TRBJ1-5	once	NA	TGTGCCAGTAGTGGAGACCGGGACAACAATCAGCCCCAGCATTTT	CASSGDRDNNQPQHF
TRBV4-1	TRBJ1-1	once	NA	TGCGCCAGCAGCCCCTGGGCCCAGAACACTGAAGCTTTCTTT	CASSPWAQNTEAFF
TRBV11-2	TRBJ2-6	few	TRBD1	TGTGCCAGCAGCTTTCGCCTTATGACAGGGGGGAACGGGGCCAACGTCCTGACTTTC	CASSFRLMTGGNGANVLTF
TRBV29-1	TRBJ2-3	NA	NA	TGCAGCGTTGGGGGCGCAGATACGCAGTATTTT	CSVGGADTQYF
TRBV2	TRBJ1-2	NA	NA	TGTGCCACACAGGGTAATGGCTACACCTTC	CATQGNGYTF
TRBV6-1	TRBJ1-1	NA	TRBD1	TGTGCCAGCAGTGTTACCGGGACAGGGGGCTTGAACACTGAAGCTTTCTTT	CASSVTGTGGLNTEAFF
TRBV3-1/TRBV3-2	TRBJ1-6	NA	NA	TGTGCCAGCAGCCAACCGGGATCCTATAATTCACCCCTCCACTTT	CASSQPGSYNSPLHF
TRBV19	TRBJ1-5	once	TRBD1	TGTGCCAGTACTGGGGCCTCCGGGACAGGGCCTCAGCCCCAGCATTTT	CASTGASGTGPQPQHF
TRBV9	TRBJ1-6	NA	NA	TGTGCCAATCACCCCCATGAGCCGTATTCACCCCTCCACTTT	CANHPHEPYSPLHF
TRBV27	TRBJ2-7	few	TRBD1	TGTGCCAGCAGTTTCCGACAGGGGGGTCTCTACGAGCAGTACTTC	CASSFRQGGLYEQYF
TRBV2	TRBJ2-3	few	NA	TGTGCCAGCAGCCTCTTAGATACGCAGTATTTT	CASSLLDTQYF
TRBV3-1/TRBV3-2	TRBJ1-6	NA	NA	TGTGCCAGCAGCCAAGAACTAGGACCCCTCCACTTT	CASSQELGPLHF
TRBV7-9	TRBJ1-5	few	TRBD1	TGTGCCAGCAGCTCCGGGTGGGGGACAGGTAATCAGCCCCAGCATTTT	CASSSGWGTGNQPQHF
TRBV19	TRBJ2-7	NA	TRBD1	TGTGCCAGTAGTATGACAGGGGAAGGGTCCTACGAGCAGTACTTC	CASSMTGEGSYEQYF
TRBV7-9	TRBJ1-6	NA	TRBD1	TGTGCCAGCAGCCGGGACAGGGTAGATAATTCACCCCTCCACTTT	CASSRDRVDNSPLHF
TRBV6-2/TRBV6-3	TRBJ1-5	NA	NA	TGTGCCAGCAGCCCCAGGGACAATCAGCCCCAGCATTTT	CASSPRDNQPQHF
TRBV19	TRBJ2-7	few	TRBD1	TGTGCCAGTAGTATCCCTGGACAGGGGGCAACCTACGAGCAGTACTTC	CASSIPGQGATYEQYF
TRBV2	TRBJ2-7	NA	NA	TGTGCCAGCAGTCGGACAGTCTCCTACGAGCAGTACTTC	CASSRTVSYEQYF
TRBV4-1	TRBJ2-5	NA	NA	TGCGCCAGCAGACGTCTACCGGACCAGCGGCAAGAGACCCAGTACTTC	CASRRLPDQRQETQYF
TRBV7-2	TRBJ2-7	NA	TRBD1	TGTGCCAGCAGCTCTCAGGGGGCCCCGAGCTCCTACGAGCAGTACTTC	CASSSQGAPSSYEQYF
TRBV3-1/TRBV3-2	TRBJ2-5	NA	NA	TGTGCCAGCAGCCAAGGGGGCAGAAAAGAGACCCAGTACTTC	CASSQGGRKETQYF
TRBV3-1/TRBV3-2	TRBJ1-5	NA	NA	TGTGCCAGCAGCCTGGGACGGGACTATAGCAATCAGCCCCAGCATTTT	CASSLGRDYSNQPQHF
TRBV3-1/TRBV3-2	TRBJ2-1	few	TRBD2	TGTGCCAGCAGGCCTAGCGGGGGGGCCCACAATGAGCAGTTCTTC	CASRPSGGAHNEQFF
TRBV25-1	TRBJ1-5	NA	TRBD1	TGTGCCAGCAGCCCCAGGGGGAATAGCAATCAGCCCCAGCATTTT	CASSPRGNSNQPQHF
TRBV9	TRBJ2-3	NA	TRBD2	TGTGCCAGCAGCCCCCGGGGGGGACTCACAGATACGCAGTATTTT	CASSPRGGLTDTQYF
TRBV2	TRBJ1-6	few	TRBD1	TGTGCCAGCAGTCGACAGGGGAAGGGTAATTCACCCCTCCACTTT	CASSRQGKGNSPLHF
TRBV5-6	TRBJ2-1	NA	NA	TGTGCCAGCAGTAGCTTCAAGAGTTACAATGAGCAGTTCTTC	CASSSFKSYNEQFF
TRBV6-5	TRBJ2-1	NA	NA	TGTGCCAGCAGCGCCTACGGCGGCAATGAGCAGTTCTTC	CASSAYGGNEQFF
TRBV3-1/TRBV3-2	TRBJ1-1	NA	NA	TGTGCCAGCAGCCAAGCTGGGCGGGGTAGGAGCACTGAAGCTTTCTTT	CASSQAGRGRSTEAFF
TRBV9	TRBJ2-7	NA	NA	TGTGCCAGCAGCGTAGGGAACAGGGTGTACGAGCAGTACTTC	CASSVGNRVYEQYF
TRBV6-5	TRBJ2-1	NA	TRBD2	TGTGCCAGCAGTTACTCCGGGACTAGCGGGGTTGAGCAGTTCTTC	CASSYSGTSGVEQFF
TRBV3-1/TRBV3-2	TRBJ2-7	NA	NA	TGTGCCAGCAGCCAAGGGGACGGACTACTAACCTACGAGCAGTACTTC	CASSQGDGLLTYEQYF
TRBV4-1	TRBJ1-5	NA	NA	TGCGCCAGCAGCCAAGATCCCGGGGGGCTGGGTCAGCCCCAGCATTTT	CASSQDPGGLGQPQHF